The rows below give T cell receptor beta chains drawn from one sample of a study of T cell repertoires in aging, cancer and after chemotherapy. Using its own MiXCR run on the multiplex PCR reads, TCRdb lists one record per CDR3 protein. The sample holds about 840 distinct CDR3 sequences, 20% to 25% seen once. Sequencing used blood. These receptors all come from a human donor with a blood cancer. Each CDR3 is given with its conserved first and last residue. D genes are given only for firm matches. Only some rows state a clone size, as once, few, many or a class for expanded clones.

TRBJ2-7	TRBV11-2	NA	TRBD2	CASSAGDGQYPGYF	TGTGCCAGCAGCGCGGGGGATGGGCAGTACCCCGGGTACTTC
TRBJ1-1	TRBV12-3/TRBV12-4	NA	TRBD1	CASSLGDSYLRAEAFF	TGTGCCAGCAGTTTAGGGGACAGCTACCTTCGGGCTGAAGCTTTCTTT
TRBJ2-6	TRBV2	NA	TRBD1	CASSESWGQGNSGANVLTF	TGTGCCAGCAGTGAATCTTGGGGACAGGGTAATTCTGGGGCCAACGTCCTGACTTTC
TRBJ2-2	TRBV20-1	medium-sized	NA	CSARDIDITGELFF	TGCAGTGCTAGGGACATCGATATCACCGGGGAGCTGTTTTTT
TRBJ2-1	TRBV6-2/TRBV6-3	large	TRBD1	CASNDRGLNYNEQFF	TGTGCCAGCAACGACAGGGGATTAAACTACAATGAGCAGTTCTTC
TRBJ2-5	TRBV6-5	hyperexpanded	NA	CASSYSETQYF	TGTGCCAGCAGTTATAGTGAGACCCAGTACTTC
TRBJ2-1	TRBV12-3/TRBV12-4	medium-sized	TRBD2	CASSLPGQAGLAGYNEQFF	TGTGCCAGCAGTTTGCCGGGACAGGCGGGACTAGCGGGATACAATGAGCAGTTCTTC
TRBJ1-1	TRBV27	NA	NA	CVSRAAEWNTEAFF	TGTGTTAGCAGGGCCGCTGAATGGAACACTGAAGCTTTCTTT
TRBJ2-3	TRBV27	NA	TRBD1	CASSLRDRAGDTQYF	TGTGCCAGCAGCTTGAGGGACAGGGCTGGAGATACGCAGTATTTT
TRBJ2-7	TRBV15	medium-sized	NA	CATRLGGDPYEQYF	TGTGCCACCCGCCTTGGAGGGGATCCTTACGAGCAGTACTTC
TRBJ2-5	TRBV5-1	few	NA	CASSLEPGSQETQYF	TGCGCCAGCAGCTTGGAACCAGGCTCCCAAGAGACCCAGTACTTC
TRBJ2-7	TRBV20-1	few	NA	CSARNLGSGISYEQYF	TGCAGTGCTAGAAATCTAGGGTCAGGGATTTCCTACGAGCAGTACTTC
TRBJ1-1	TRBV27	large	NA	CASRAAEWNTEAFF	TGTGCCAGCAGGGCCGCTGAATGGAACACTGAAGCTTTCTTT
TRBJ2-6	TRBV10-3	medium-sized	NA	CAISESVGTGANVLTF	TGTGCCATCAGTGAGTCTGTGGGAACTGGGGCCAACGTCCTGACTTTC
TRBJ1-5	TRBV19	medium-sized	NA	CASSFPVGAGLPQHF	TGTGCCAGTAGTTTCCCCGTAGGGGCAGGGTTGCCCCAGCATTTT
TRBJ1-1	TRBV7-9	medium-sized	NA	CASSSRVTEAFF	TGTGCCAGCAGCAGCAGGGTGACTGAAGCTTTCTTT